This TCR beta chain was sequenced during a study of T-cell reconstitution after alpha-beta-depleted transplantation in children listed by TCRdb under 2016. About the study as a whole: Using TCR repertoire profiling, the study quantitatively followed how T-cell immune reconstitution unfolded in children after TCRalphabeta/CD19-depleted allogeneic hematopoietic cell transplantation.

The germline V gene supplies CDR1 SGHRS and CDR2 YFSETQ. The CDR3 runs 18 amino acids, cysteine and phenylalanine included. Only CDR3 DNA is held: 54 bases, read in frame from base 1. From V the trimming removes 2 bases and from J it removes 4 bases, while the gene matches leave 15 bases of the junction unaccounted for. In its sample, this clonotype was seen many times. The antigen this receptor binds is unknown. Base qualities were left out, and no much larger clone turns up one base away. The sample's treatment or condition label is to be understood as: allogeneic hematopoietic cell transplantation with graft depleted of TCRalphabeta T cells and CD19 B cells. Transplant recipients were children who received TCRalphabeta/CD19-depleted allogeneic hematopoietic cell grafts. The library was made by PCR. This sample was sequenced with an Illumina HiSeq 2500. Molecular barcoding was employed in the preparation of TCR libraries, with unique molecular identifiers being used to normalize TCRbeta repertoire quantification. In TCRdb, the public reads were trimmed at Q25 with fastp and aligned with MiXCR, with productive beta chains retained. Each entry is one CDR3 protein sequence, shown with its most common DNA and genes. The sample records under 750,000 distinct CDR3 sequences, 23% of which are singletons. The ten largest clones add up to 14% of the sample.

Overall results and qualifications from the work: The frequencies of hyperexpanded clones fell over the following months, and after one year, T-cell counts and TCRbeta diversity were mostly attributed to newly produced T cells. The apparently early recovery of alphabetaT-cell counts about two months after transplant reportedly depended on only several hundred rapidly expanded clones that came from non-depleted graft cells. In some patients, the high TCRbeta diversity seen at day 60 was put down to recipient T cells and intrathymic progenitors that had survived conditioning.

Recombination connected TRBV5-1 to TRBJ2-1; 7 of the junction bases match TRBD1. This TCR derives from a boy less than two years old who had a stem cell transplant for acute myeloid leukemia, so the T cells may come from the graft donor. The sequences come from PBMCs, mostly from graft donor cells, collected 360 days after TCRalphabeta/CD19-depleted stem cell transplant. The CDR3 is CASSLQGNVGGNYNEQFF. The nucleotides read TGCGCCAGCAGCTTACAGGGGAACGTGGGTGGCAATTACAATGAGCAGTTCTTC. Here the CDR3 is joined to the reference TRBV5-1 and TRBJ2-1 genes, and the full variable domain is: KAGVTQTPRYLIKTRGQQVTLSCSPISGHRSVSWYQQTPGQGLQFLFEYFSETQRNKGNFPGRFSGRQFSNSRSEMNVSTLELGDSALYLCASSLQGNVGGNYNEQFFGPGTRLTVL.